Below are 6 T cell receptor beta chains sequenced from a single sample in a study of Tregs in tolerant kidney transplant recipients. Sequenced by immunoSEQ multiplex PCR; TCRdb stores in-frame clones only, minus some. The table records tens of thousands of clones, about four fifths of them present only once. What was sequenced was CD4+ T cells from blood. The receptors were gathered from a human donor in good health.

This chain uses TRBV5-1 with TRBJ2-6; D is ambiguous. Trimming removed 3 bases from V and 2 bases from J, with 3 bases in between. This CDR3 spans 13 amino acids. Per the germline V gene, CDR1 is SGHRS and CDR2 is YFSETQ. The CDR3 region is CASSSPGANVLTF. As DNA, the CDR3 is TGCGCCAGCAGCTCCCCTGGGGCCAACGTCCTGACTTTC.

V gene TRBV7-9 combines with J gene TRBJ1-3, with D maybe TRBD1 (6 bases). The ends were cut back, 5 bases at V and 0 bases at J, with 17 bases in the middle. The CDR3 length is 17 residues. Germline V gives CDR1 SEHNR, CDR2 FQNEAQ (reference sequence). The chain's CDR3 is CASSPEGGSYSGNTIYF. Written as DNA, the CDR3 is TGTGCCAGCAGCCCCGAGGGGGGGTCGTACTCTGGAAACACCATATATTTT.

This chain links TRBV9 with TRBJ2-5; D call uncertain. V lost 1 base to trimming and J lost 5 bases, with 9 bases between them. Germline V gene data show CDR1 as SGDLS and CDR2 as YYNGEE. The CDR3 contains 13 residues. This CDR3 reads CASSVFPMETQYF. The CDR3 DNA reads TGTGCCAGCAGCGTATTTCCCATGGAGACCCAGTACTTC.

This clone was seen only a few times. J is TRBJ1-2 and V is TRBV5-1; D perhaps matches TRBD1 (5 bases). The CDR3 contains 15 residues. V was pared by 0 bases and J by 4 bases, with 13 bases between. The germline V gene encodes CDR1 SGHRS and CDR2 YFSETQ. CDR3 sequence (DNA): TGCGCCAGCAGCTTGGCCTCTGGGGCACTCTATGGCTACACCTTC. This translates into CASSLASGALYGYTF.

This CDR3 reads CASSWTGDSNYGYTF. CDR3 sequence (DNA): TGTGCCAGCAGCTGGACGGGGGATAGTAACTATGGCTACACCTTC. The chain joins TRBV7-2 to TRBJ1-2; TRBD1 is a possible D gene (5 bases). Germline V gives CDR1 SGHTA, CDR2 FQGNSA. This CDR3 contains 15 residues. V gave up 4 bases and J gave up 1 base, with 13 bases separating them.

The rearrangement links TRBV9 to TRBJ2-7; 11 bases are shared with TRBD2. The CDR3 covers 14 residues. Germline V gives CDR1 SGDLS, CDR2 YYNGEE. The J segment lost 9 bases and the V segment lost 3 bases, leaving 8 bases of the junction unmatched. CDR3 protein: CASSGYSGGAVQYF. The CDR3 DNA sequence: TGTGCCAGCAGCGGGTATAGCGGGGGGGCCGTGCAGTACTTC.